Following are 25 T cell receptor beta chains from one sample sequenced in a study of blood T cell repertoires in COVID-19. Some clones are missing from TCRdb's copy, which holds only in-frame ones; the method was immunoSEQ multiplex PCR. The sample yields about 230,000 clones, roughly 87% seen once. Sample: PBMCs or T cells enriched from blood (not recorded which). All receptors come from a man aged 25 to 45 who had recovered from COVID-19.

The gene calls are TRBV19 and TRBJ2-2, with unresolved D. The CDR3 loop spans 14 amino acids. The V end was cut by 4 bases, the J end by 3 bases, with 9 bases between. CDR1 is LNHDA and CDR2 is SQIVND in the germline V gene (reference sequence). CDR3: CASSTPVYTGELFF. The CDR3 nucleotides read TGTGCCAGTAGTACTCCCGTCTACACCGGGGAGCTGTTTTTT.

The chain employs TRBV9 and TRBJ1-1, with D unresolved. V was pared by 4 bases and J by 3 bases, with 19 bases between. Germline V lookup: CDR1 SGDLS, CDR2 YYNGEE. The CDR3 extends over 16 amino acids. The CDR3 protein is CASSLPPPGADTEAFF. Written as DNA, the CDR3 is TGTGCCAGCAGCCTCCCACCCCCGGGAGCGGACACTGAAGCTTTCTTT.

This sequence joins TRBV5-4 and TRBJ2-7; 7 bases map to TRBD1. The CDR3 extends over 15 amino acids. Trimming took 3 bases from V and 1 from J; bases not matched to a gene: 7. CDR1 SGHNT and CDR2 YYREEE come from the germline V gene (reference sequence). CDR3 sequence (DNA): TGTGCCAGCAGCTCCCCCGGGACAGCATCCTACGAGCAGTACTTC. It yields the protein CASSSPGTASYEQYF.

V is TRBV3-1 (or the pseudogene TRBV3-2) and J is TRBJ2-7, with a possible D match to TRBD2 (6 bases). The CDR3 extends over 12 amino acids. V shed 3 bases and J shed 6 bases, with 9 bases lying between them. From germline, CDR1 is LGHDT and CDR2 YNNKEL (reference sequence). The CDR3 nucleotides are TGTGCCAGCAGCCATGGGGGGACCGAGCAGTACTTC. Translating it yields CASSHGGTEQYF.

The J gene is TRBJ2-3, the V gene TRBV15, with D maybe TRBD2 (5 bases). Germline V gene lookup returns CDR1 LNHNV and CDR2 YYDKDF (reference sequence). Trimming left V 4 bases short and J 0 bases short, with 8 bases between. This CDR3 contains 14 residues. The CDR3, as DNA: TGTGCCACCAGCAAATGGACTAGCACAGATACGCAGTATTTT. It is translated as CATSKWTSTDTQYF.

This rearrangement joins TRBV16 to TRBJ2-2; the match to TRBD2 covers 10 bases. In germline, CDR1 is KGHSY, CDR2 FQNENV. V lost 1 base to trimming and J lost 4 bases; unmatched junction nucleotides: 6. The CDR3 runs to 17 residues. The CDR3 region is CASSQWGTSVVTGELFF. The DNA of the CDR3 is TGTGCCAGCAGCCAATGGGGGACTAGCGTCGTCACCGGGGAGCTGTTTTTT.

This chain connects TRBV6-1 to TRBJ2-7, with D perhaps TRBD2 (5 bases). CDR1 is MNHNS and CDR2 is SASEGT in the germline V gene. V lost 3 bases, J lost 0 bases, and 12 bases lay in between. The CDR3 is 15 residues long. The chain's CDR3 is CASSDAGLTSYEQYF. The CDR3 DNA follows: TGTGCCAGCAGTGACGCCGGACTGACCTCCTACGAGCAGTACTTC.

V and J are TRBV2 and TRBJ1-2; D not resolved. Germline CDR1 is SNHLY and CDR2 is FYNNEI. Trimming left V 3 bases short and J 2 bases short, with 10 bases between. CDR3 length equals 14 residues. The chain's CDR3 is CASSDRTGNYGYTF. In nucleotides, the CDR3 is TGTGCCAGCAGTGATCGGACTGGGAACTATGGCTACACCTTC.

V and J are TRBV29-1 and TRBJ2-3, with D maybe TRBD1 (7 bases). From germline, CDR1 is SQVTM and CDR2 ANQGSEA. V lost 1 base to trimming and J lost 1 base, with 12 bases between them. This CDR3 spans 15 amino acids. CDR3 sequence: CSVEGTGGGTDTQYF. The CDR3 bases are TGCAGCGTTGAAGGGACAGGCGGGGGCACAGATACGCAGTATTTT.

With regard to this clone: The sample carries other DNA sequences with the same CDR3. This sequence joins TRBV6-5 and TRBJ1-1; 7 nucleotides line up with TRBD1. Unmatched junction bases numbered 3, after V lost 6 bases and J lost 2 bases. The CDR3 extends over 13 amino acids. In germline, CDR1 is MNHEY, CDR2 SVGAGI. CDR3 loop: CASSRTGNTEAFF. CDR3 coding DNA: TGTGCCAGCAGCAGGACAGGCAACACTGAAGCTTTCTTT.

The V call is TRBV6-5, the J call TRBJ1-2; the match to TRBD1 covers 7 bases. The V segment lost 8 bases and the J segment 7 bases; nucleotides outside the gene matches: 7. Looked up from germline, CDR1 is MNHEY and CDR2 is SVGAGI. This CDR3 is 12 amino acids long. As DNA, the CDR3 is TGTGCCAGCGACAGGGCGGACGCTGGCTACACCTTC. This encodes CASDRADAGYTF.

This sequence joins TRBV3-1 (or the pseudogene TRBV3-2) and TRBJ2-5; D not resolved. CDR1 and CDR2 from the germline V gene are LGHDT and YNNKEL (reference sequence). The CDR3 runs to 14 residues. The V gene lost 5 bases and the J gene lost 0 bases, with 10 bases spanning the gap. The CDR3 loop reads CASSTLLYQETQYF. The CDR3 nucleotides read TGTGCCAGCAGCACACTACTGTACCAAGAGACCCAGTACTTC.

This sequence joins TRBV28 and TRBJ2-7; D might be TRBD1 (6 bases). The CDR3 covers 14 residues. The germline V gene encodes CDR1 MDHEN and CDR2 SYDVKM. The ends were cut back, 5 bases at V and 2 bases at J, with 13 bases in the middle. The CDR3 DNA sequence: TGTGCCAGCAGTACCACGGACAGTGCCTACGAGCAGTACTTC. Amino acid sequence: CASSTTDSAYEQYF.

This clone was seen only once. V usage is TRBV10-3 and J usage is TRBJ2-1; D gene unclear. Germline-derived CDR1 and CDR2 are ENHRY and SYGVKD. The CDR3 sequence is 12 residues long. V was pared by 4 bases and J by 6 bases, with 7 bases between. CDR3 nucleotide sequence: TGTGCCATCAGTGTTAGCTTCAATGAGCAGTTCTTC. Translating gives CAISVSFNEQFF.

The V gene is TRBV12-5, the J gene TRBJ1-2; 8 nucleotides align to TRBD1. CDR3 length: 15 amino acids. Germline V gives CDR1 LGHNT, CDR2 FRNRAP. V was pared by 1 base and J by 4 bases, with 5 bases of the junction left unmatched. The CDR3 DNA reads as TGTGCTAGTGGTTTGGCAGGGGGCGGGCCCTATGGCTACACCTTC. It translates to CASGLAGGGPYGYTF.

Note on this clone: The same CDR3 arises from other DNA sequences in this sample as well. This sequence joins TRBV6-5 and TRBJ2-7; D gene unclear. The CDR3 is 13 amino acids. V shed 2 bases and J shed 3 bases, with 8 bases lying between them. From germline, CDR1 is MNHEY and CDR2 SVGAGI. The CDR3 DNA reads as TGTGCCAGCAGTTACAGTTCCAGCTACGAGCAGTACTTC. Its translation: CASSYSSSYEQYF.

The chain carries TRBV6-5 and TRBJ2-3; possibly TRBD2 for D (6 bases). Per germline, CDR1 MNHEY and CDR2 SVGAGI. The CDR3 length is 12 residues. Between the trimmed V and J ends, which lost 4 bases and 11 bases, there was a span of 13 bases. The CDR3 DNA reads TGTGCCAGCAGTTCGGGACTCCCGAGGCAGTATTTT. Translating gives CASSSGLPRQYF.

This chain uses TRBV4-1 with TRBJ2-5; D is uncertain. CDR3 length equals 14 residues. Germline CDR1 and CDR2: MGHRA and YSYEKL. V lost 4 bases and J 5 bases, leaving 14 bases between the germline ends. This CDR3 is CASSPFWSRETQYF. In DNA, the CDR3 is TGCGCCAGCAGCCCCTTCTGGTCCCGGGAGACCCAGTACTTC.

The chain carries TRBV5-8 and TRBJ1-5; 8 bases are a match to TRBD1. The CDR3 loop spans 17 amino acids. Germline-derived CDR1 and CDR2 are SGHTS and YDEGEE. The J segment lost 0 bases and the V segment lost 0 bases, leaving 5 bases of the junction unmatched. This CDR3 reads CASSLELGTGSNQPQHF. In nucleotides, the CDR3 is TGTGCCAGCAGCTTGGAATTGGGGACAGGTAGCAATCAGCCCCAGCATTTT.

This clone was counted a single time. V is TRBV28 and J is TRBJ1-5; D is undetermined. Germline lookup yields CDR1 MDHEN and CDR2 SYDVKM. Between the trimmed V and J ends, which lost 6 bases and 0 bases, there was a span of 15 bases. The CDR3 is made up of 16 amino acids. This CDR3 reads CASRVVHDNSNQPQHF. In DNA form, the CDR3 reads TGTGCCAGCAGGGTAGTTCATGATAATAGCAATCAGCCCCAGCATTTT.

This clone occurred a few times. The chain couples TRBV24-1 to TRBJ2-7, with unresolved D. The CDR3 sequence is 13 residues long. Germline V gene sequence: CDR1 KGHDR, CDR2 SFDVKD. Trimming took 10 bases from V and 1 from J, leaving 13 bases between them. The CDR3 DNA is TGTGCCACTTCGCACAGAAATTCCTACGAGCAGTACTTC. Its protein is CATSHRNSYEQYF.

The chain combines TRBV19 with TRBJ1-1, with a weak D call TRBD1 (6 bases). Germline values: CDR1 LNHDA, CDR2 SQIVND (reference sequence). There are 13 residues in the CDR3. Trimming took 5 bases from V and 1 from J, leaving 8 bases between them. The CDR3 bases are TGTGCCAGTAGTCCACAGGGGAACACTGAAGCTTTCTTT. Its protein is CASSPQGNTEAFF.

This chain joins TRBV21-1 and TRBJ2-2; no DNA check was done on the table's D call, TRBD1. TRBV21-1 is a pseudogene segment. The CDR3 covers 15 residues. Here the CDR3 reads CASSKDRGNTGELFF. The CDR3 DNA follows: TGTGCCAGCAGCAAAGACAGGGGCAACACCGGGGAGCTGTTTTTT.

CDR3 residues: CASSRNREGYGYTF. The CDR3, as DNA: TGTGCCAGCAGCCGTAACAGGGAGGGCTATGGCTACACCTTC. The chain uses TRBV5-8 and TRBJ1-2; TRBD1 might be the D (6 bases). The V gene's germline CDR1 is SGHTS and CDR2 YDEGEE. The ends were cut back, 4 bases at V and 4 bases at J, with 14 bases in the middle. The CDR3 runs to 14 residues.

This sequence joins TRBV23-1 and TRBJ2-5, with D possibly matching TRBD1 (7 bases). TRBV23-1 is an open reading frame, and its role is uncertain. V was cut by 6 bases and J by 1 base, with 18 bases left in between. The CDR3 sequence is 16 residues long. The CDR3 DNA reads TGCGCCAGCAGCCCAAGGTCCAGGGGGGTCCAAGAGACCCAGTACTTC. Protein product: CASSPRSRGVQETQYF.